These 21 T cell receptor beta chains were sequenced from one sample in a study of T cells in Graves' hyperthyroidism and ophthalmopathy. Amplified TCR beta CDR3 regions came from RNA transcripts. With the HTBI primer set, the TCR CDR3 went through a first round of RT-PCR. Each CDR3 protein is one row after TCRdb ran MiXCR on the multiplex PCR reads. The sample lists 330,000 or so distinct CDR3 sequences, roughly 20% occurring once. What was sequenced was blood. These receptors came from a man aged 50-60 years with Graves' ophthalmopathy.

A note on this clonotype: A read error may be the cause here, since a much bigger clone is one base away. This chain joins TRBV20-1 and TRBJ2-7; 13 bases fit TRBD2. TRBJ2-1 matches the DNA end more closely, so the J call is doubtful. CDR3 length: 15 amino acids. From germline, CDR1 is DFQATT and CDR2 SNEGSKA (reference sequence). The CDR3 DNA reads TGCAGTGCTAAGCCCGGACTAGCGGGAGCCTACGAGCAGTTCTTC. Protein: CSAKPGLAGAYEQFF.

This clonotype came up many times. CDR3 coding DNA: TGTGCCAGCAGCTTATCCGGGACCACCGGGGAGCTGTTTTTT. Amino acids: CASSLSGTTGELFF. The chain couples TRBV7-3 to TRBJ2-2; D may match TRBD1 or TRBD2 (5 bases each). Trimming cost V 2 bases and J 4 bases, with 8 bases left between them. The CDR3 is made up of 14 amino acids. Germline CDR1 SGHTA, CDR2 FQGTGA.

CDR3 coding DNA: TGTGCCATCAGTCCCGGACTGGCCTCTGGAAACACCATATATTTT. This translates into CAISPGLASGNTIYF. This chain uses TRBV10-3 with TRBJ1-3; unclear D gene. This CDR3 contains 15 residues. Trimming cost V 5 bases and J 0 bases, with 11 bases left between them. Germline V gene lookup returns CDR1 ENHRY and CDR2 SYGVKD.

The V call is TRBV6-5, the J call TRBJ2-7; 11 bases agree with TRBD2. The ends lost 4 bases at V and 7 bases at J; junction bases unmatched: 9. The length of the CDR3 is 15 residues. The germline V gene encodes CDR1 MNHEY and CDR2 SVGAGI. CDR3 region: CASSSLAGGPAEQYF. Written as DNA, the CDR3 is TGTGCCAGCAGTTCCTTAGCGGGAGGGCCTGCGGAGCAGTACTTC.

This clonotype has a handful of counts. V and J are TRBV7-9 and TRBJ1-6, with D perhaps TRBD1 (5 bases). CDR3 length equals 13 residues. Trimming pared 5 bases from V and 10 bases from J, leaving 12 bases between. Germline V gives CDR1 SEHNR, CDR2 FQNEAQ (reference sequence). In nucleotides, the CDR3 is TGTGCCAGCAGCCCTGGGGACCCCTCACCCCTCCACTTT. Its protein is CASSPGDPSPLHF.

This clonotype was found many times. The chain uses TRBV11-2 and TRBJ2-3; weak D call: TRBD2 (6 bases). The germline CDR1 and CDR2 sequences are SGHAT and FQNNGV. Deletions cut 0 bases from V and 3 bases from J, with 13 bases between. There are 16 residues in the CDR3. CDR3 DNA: TGTGCCAGCAGCTTAGAGACGGGAGTATTAACAGATACGCAGTATTTT. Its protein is CASSLETGVLTDTQYF.

CDR3 sequence: CSATSDYEQYF. For the CDR3, the DNA is TGCAGTGCTACCTCAGACTACGAGCAGTACTTC. The V gene is TRBV20-1, the J gene TRBJ2-7; D gene unclear. The CDR3 has 11 residues. With 4 bases removed from V and 3 bases from J, the gap between germline ends came to 7 bases. Germline CDR1 and CDR2: DFQATT and SNEGSKA (reference sequence).

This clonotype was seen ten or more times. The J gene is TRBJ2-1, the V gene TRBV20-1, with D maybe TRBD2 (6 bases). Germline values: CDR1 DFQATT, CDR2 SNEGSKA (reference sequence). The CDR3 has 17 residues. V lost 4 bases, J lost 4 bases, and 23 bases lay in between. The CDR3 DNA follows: TGCAGTGCTAACCTCCTCTCTGGTGGGAGGAGTTACAATGAGCAGTTCTTC. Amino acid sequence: CSANLLSGGRSYNEQFF.

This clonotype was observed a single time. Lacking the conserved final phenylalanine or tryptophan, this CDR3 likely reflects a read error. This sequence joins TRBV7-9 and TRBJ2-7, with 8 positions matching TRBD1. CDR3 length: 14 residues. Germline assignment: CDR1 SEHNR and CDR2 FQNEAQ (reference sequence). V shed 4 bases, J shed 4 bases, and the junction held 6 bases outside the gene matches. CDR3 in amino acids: CASSSGTGSYEQYL. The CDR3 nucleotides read TGTGCCAGCAGCTCCGGGACAGGATCTTACGAGCAGTACCTC.

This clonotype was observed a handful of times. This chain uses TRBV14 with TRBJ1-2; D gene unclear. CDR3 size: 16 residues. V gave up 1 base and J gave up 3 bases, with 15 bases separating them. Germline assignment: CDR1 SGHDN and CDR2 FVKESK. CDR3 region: CASSQGSSLVDYGYTF. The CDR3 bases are TGTGCCAGCAGCCAAGGGTCTTCCCTAGTCGACTATGGCTACACCTTC.

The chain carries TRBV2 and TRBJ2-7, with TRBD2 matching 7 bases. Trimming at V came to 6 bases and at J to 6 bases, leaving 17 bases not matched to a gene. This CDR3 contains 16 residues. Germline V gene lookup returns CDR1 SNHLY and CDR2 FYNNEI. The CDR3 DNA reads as TGTGCCAGCAGCCAAGATACTAGCGCCCCCTCCCGCGAGCAGTACTTC. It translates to CASSQDTSAPSREQYF.

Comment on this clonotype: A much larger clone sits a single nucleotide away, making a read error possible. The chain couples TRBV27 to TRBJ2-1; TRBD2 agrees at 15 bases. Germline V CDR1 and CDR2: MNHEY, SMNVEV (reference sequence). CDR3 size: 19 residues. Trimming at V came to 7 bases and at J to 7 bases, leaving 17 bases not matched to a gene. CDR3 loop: CASNRGSGTSGRTRNEQFF. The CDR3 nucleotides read TGTGCCAGCAACCGAGGGTCCGGGACTAGCGGGAGGACCAGGAATGAGCAGTTCTTC.

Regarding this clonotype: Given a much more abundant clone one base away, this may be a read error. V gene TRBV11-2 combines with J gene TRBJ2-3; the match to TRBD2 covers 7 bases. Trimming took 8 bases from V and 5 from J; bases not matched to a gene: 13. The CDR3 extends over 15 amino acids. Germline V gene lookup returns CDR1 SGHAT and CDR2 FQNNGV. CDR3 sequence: CASGPRLPGGDTQYF. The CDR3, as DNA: TGTGCCAGCGGCCCGAGATTACCGGGAGGAGATACGCAGTATTTT.

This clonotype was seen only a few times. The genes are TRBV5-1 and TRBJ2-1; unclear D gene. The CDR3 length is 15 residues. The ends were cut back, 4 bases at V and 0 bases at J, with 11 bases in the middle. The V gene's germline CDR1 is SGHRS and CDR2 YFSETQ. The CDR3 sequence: CASSPYMSSYNEQFF. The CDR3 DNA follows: TGCGCCAGCAGCCCGTACATGAGCTCCTACAATGAGCAGTTCTTC. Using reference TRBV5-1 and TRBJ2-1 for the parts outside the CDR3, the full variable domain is KAGVTQTPRYLIKTRGQQVTLSCSPISGHRSVSWYQQTPGQGLQFLFEYFSETQRNKGNFPGRFSGRQFSNSRSEMNVSTLELGDSALYLCASSPYMSSYNEQFFGPGTRLTVL.

CDR3 sequence (DNA): TGTGCCAGCACTGATTGGGGTAGCGCGGTGAGGGAGCAGTACTTC. Its protein is CASTDWGSAVREQYF. This chain uses TRBV6-1 with TRBJ2-7; D is perhaps TRBD2 (5 bases). The CDR3 is 15 residues long. CDR1 is MNHNS, CDR2 SASEGT, per germline. Trimming removed 7 bases at V and 7 bases at J, with 23 bases between.

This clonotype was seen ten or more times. Here the CDR3 DNA reads TGCGCCAGCAGCCCTGCGGGGGTGTCGGGTCCCACTGAAGCTTTCTTT. The encoded protein is CASSPAGVSGPTEAFF. V is TRBV5-1 and J is TRBJ1-1; the D gene is possibly TRBD1 (5 bases). Germline V gene lookup returns CDR1 SGHRS and CDR2 YFSETQ. This CDR3 has 16 amino acids. The V and J ends lost 4 bases and 4 bases respectively, with 20 bases between them. The full variable domain, its missing parts supplied by reference TRBV5-1 and TRBJ1-1, is KAGVTQTPRYLIKTRGQQVTLSCSPISGHRSVSWYQQTPGQGLQFLFEYFSETQRNKGNFPGRFSGRQFSNSRSEMNVSTLELGDSALYLCASSPAGVSGPTEAFFGQGTRLTVV.

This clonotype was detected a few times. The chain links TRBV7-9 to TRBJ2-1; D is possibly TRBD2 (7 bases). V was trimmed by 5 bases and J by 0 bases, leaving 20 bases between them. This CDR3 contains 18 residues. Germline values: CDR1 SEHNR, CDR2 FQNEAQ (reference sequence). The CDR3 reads CASSHPGGLAASYNEQFF. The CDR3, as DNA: TGTGCCAGCAGCCACCCTGGGGGGCTAGCGGCCTCCTACAATGAGCAGTTCTTC.

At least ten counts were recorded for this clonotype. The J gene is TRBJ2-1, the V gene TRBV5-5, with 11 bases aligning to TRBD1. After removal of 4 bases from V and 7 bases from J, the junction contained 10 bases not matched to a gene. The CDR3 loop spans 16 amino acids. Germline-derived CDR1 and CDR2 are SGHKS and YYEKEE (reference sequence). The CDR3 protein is CASSRPGTGGLNEQFF. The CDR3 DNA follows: TGTGCCAGCAGCAGACCCGGGACAGGGGGTTTGAATGAGCAGTTCTTC.

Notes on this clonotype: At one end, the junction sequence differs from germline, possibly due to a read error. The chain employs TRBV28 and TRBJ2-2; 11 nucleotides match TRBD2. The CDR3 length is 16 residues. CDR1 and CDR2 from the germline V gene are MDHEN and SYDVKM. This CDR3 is CASNRPSGRNTGEPFF. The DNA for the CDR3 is TGTGCCAGCAACCGTCCTAGCGGGAGGAACACCGGGGAGCCGTTTTTT.

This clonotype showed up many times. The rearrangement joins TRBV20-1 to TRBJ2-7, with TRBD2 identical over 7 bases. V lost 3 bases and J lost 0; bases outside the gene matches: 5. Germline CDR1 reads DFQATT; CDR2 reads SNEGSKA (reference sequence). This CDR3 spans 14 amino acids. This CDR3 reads CSASRGTNSYEQYF. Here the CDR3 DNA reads TGCAGTGCTAGCCGCGGGACTAACTCCTACGAGCAGTACTTC.

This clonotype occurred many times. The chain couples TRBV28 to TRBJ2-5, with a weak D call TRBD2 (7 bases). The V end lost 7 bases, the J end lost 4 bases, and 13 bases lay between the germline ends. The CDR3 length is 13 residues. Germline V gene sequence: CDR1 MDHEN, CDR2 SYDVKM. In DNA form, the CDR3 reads TGTGCCAGCACCCCCGGGGGGCGAGAGACCCAGTACTTC. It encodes CASTPGGRETQYF.